The 9 T cell receptor beta chains in this list originate from one sample, sequenced in a study of T cells in localized non-small cell lung cancer. Sequencing was performed with immunoSEQ multiplex PCR; in TCRdb, only in-frame clones are kept and a portion is missing. The sample shows 25,000 to 35,000 clones, approximately 84% of them seen only once. Sample: peripheral blood mononuclear cells, taken before any cancer treatment. Every receptor here comes from a man between 40 and 70 years old with stage III lung adenocarcinoma.

This chain uses TRBV7-9 with TRBJ2-7; 7 nucleotides match TRBD2. Germline CDR1 SEHNR, CDR2 FQNEAQ (reference sequence). CDR3 length equals 12 residues. J was trimmed by 3 bases and V by 5 bases; bases with no gene match: 1. Here the CDR3 DNA reads TGTGCCAGCAGCCGGGGGGACTACGAGCAGTACGTC. Translating it yields CASSRGDYEQYV.

The chain joins TRBV6-1 to TRBJ1-1; no firm D call. Germline-derived CDR1 and CDR2 are MNHNS and SASEGT. V lost 5 bases and J lost 1, with 5 bases in between. The CDR3 contains 12 residues. The CDR3 nucleotides read TGTGCCAGCAGTTATGCGAACACTGAAGCTTTCTTT. The encoded protein is CASSYANTEAFF.

The chain recombines TRBV30 with TRBJ1-1, with a possible D match to TRBD1 (6 bases). The CDR3 spans 13 residues. The germline CDR1 and CDR2 sequences are GTSNPN and SVGIG (reference sequence). V was pared by 3 bases and J by 4 bases, with 12 bases between. The CDR3 reads CAWSLTGSTEAFF. CDR3 in DNA: TGTGCCTGGAGCCTAACAGGGAGCACTGAAGCTTTCTTT.

This chain links TRBV2 with TRBJ1-1; the D is unclear. The CDR3 extends over 13 amino acids. CDR1 is SNHLY and CDR2 is FYNNEI in the germline V gene. V lost 6 bases to trimming and J lost 11 bases, with 19 bases between them. The CDR3 coding sequence is TGTGCCAGCAGGGGAACCAGCGGCAAAGGGGCTTTCTTT. Amino acid sequence: CASRGTSGKGAFF.

V usage is TRBV4-1 and J usage is TRBJ2-7; TRBD2 is a possible D gene (5 bases). The CDR3 is 14 amino acids. Per the germline V gene, CDR1 is MGHRA and CDR2 is YSYEKL. V was pared by 0 bases and J by 6 bases, with 12 bases between. CDR3 in DNA: TGCGCCAGCAGCCAAGACTGGGCGGGCGGCGAGCAGTACTTC. The encoded protein is CASSQDWAGGEQYF.

CDR3 DNA: TGTGCCAGTAGTCAAATCACTCGAAACACCGGGGAGCTGTTTTTT. Translation: CASSQITRNTGELFF. The chain couples TRBV19 to TRBJ2-2; the D is unclear. Trimming took off 5 bases at V and 2 bases at J, with 12 bases between the two ends. This CDR3 spans 15 amino acids. CDR1 and CDR2 from the germline V gene are LNHDA and SQIVND (reference sequence). Drawing the rest from reference TRBV19 and TRBJ2-2, the complete variable domain is DGGITQSPKYLFRKEGQNVTLSCEQNLNHDAMYWYRQDPGQGLRLIYYSQIVNDFQKGDIAEGYSVSREKKESFPLTVTSAQKNPTAFYLCASSQITRNTGELFFGEGSRLTVL.

The chain uses TRBV7-2 and TRBJ2-1; possible D gene TRBD2, 5 bases. Trimming removed 3 bases from V and 6 bases from J, with 6 bases in between. Germline V gene sequence: CDR1 SGHTA, CDR2 FQGNSA. CDR3 length: 12 amino acids. Written as DNA, the CDR3 is TGTGCCAGCAGCTTCCGGGGCAATGAGCAGTTCTTC. This gives the protein CASSFRGNEQFF.

The chain joins TRBV28 to TRBJ2-7, with D possibly being TRBD2 (6 bases). The length of the CDR3 is 15 residues. The ends were cut back, 1 base at V and 5 bases at J, with 15 bases in the middle. CDR1 and CDR2 (germline): MDHEN, SYDVKM. CDR3 sequence reads: CASSLSGAGSDEQYF. In nucleotides, the CDR3 is TGTGCCAGCAGTTTATCTGGAGCGGGTTCCGACGAGCAGTACTTC.

This chain connects TRBV19 to TRBJ2-7, with D perhaps matching TRBD2 (5 bases). V lost 8 bases to trimming and J lost 7 bases, with 18 bases between them. This CDR3 comprises 13 residues. In germline, CDR1 is LNHDA, CDR2 SQIVND (reference sequence). The CDR3 spells CASQPSRGYEQYF. CDR3 in DNA: TGTGCCAGTCAGCCGTCTCGGGGATATGAGCAGTACTTC.